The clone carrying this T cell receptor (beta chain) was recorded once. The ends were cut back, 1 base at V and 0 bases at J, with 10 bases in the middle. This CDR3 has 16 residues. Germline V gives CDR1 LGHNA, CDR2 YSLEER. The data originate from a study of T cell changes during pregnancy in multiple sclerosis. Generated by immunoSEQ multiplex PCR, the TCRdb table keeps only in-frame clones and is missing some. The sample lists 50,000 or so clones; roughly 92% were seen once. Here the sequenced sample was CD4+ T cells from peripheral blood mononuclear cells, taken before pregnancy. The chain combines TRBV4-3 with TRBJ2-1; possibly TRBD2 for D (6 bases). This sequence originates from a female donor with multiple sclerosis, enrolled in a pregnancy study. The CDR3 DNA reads TGCGCCAGCAGCCAAGGAGTGCGGGGCTCCTACAATGAGCAGTTCTTC. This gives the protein CASSQGVRGSYNEQFF.